This T cell receptor beta chain stems from a study of breast tumors, draining lymph nodes, adjacent tissues. The CDR3 is made up of 17 amino acids. Trimming removed 4 bases from V and 2 bases from J; junction bases left unmatched: 5. CDR1 is SGHTA and CDR2 is FQGNSA in the germline V gene. One entry per CDR3 protein, called by TCRdb with MiXCR from the multiplex PCR reads. The sample has about 200,000 distinct CDR3 sequences, 30% to 35% seen once. The lymph nodes were axillary draining lymph nodes from breast cancer patients. The chain employs TRBV7-2 and TRBJ2-3; 14 nucleotides align to TRBD2. Sample: axillary lymph node tissue. The sequence came from a female donor with breast cancer. Some clones in this sample may be carry-over from other donors' samples. The CDR3: CASSWRTSGGFTDTQYF. The CDR3 nucleotides are TGTGCCAGCAGCTGGCGGACTAGCGGGGGGTTCACAGATACGCAGTATTTT.